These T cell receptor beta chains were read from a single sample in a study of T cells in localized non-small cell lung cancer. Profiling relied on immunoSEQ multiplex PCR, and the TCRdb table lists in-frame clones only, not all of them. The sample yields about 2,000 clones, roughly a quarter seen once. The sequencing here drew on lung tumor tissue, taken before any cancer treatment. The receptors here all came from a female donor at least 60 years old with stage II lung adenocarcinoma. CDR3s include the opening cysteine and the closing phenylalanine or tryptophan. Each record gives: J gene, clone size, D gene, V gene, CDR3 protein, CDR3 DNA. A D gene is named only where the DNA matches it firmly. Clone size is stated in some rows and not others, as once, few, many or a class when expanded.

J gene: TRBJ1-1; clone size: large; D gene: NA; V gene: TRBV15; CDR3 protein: CATSRDPRMNTEAFF; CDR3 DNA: TGTGCCACCAGCAGAGATCCACGGATGAACACTGAAGCTTTCTTT
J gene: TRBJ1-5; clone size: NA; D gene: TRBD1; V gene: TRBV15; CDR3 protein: CATSRGDRGGTQPQHF; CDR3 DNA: TGTGCCACCAGCAGGGGGGACAGGGGAGGAACACAGCCCCAGCATTTT
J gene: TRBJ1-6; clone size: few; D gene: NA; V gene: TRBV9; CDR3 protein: CASTDSPRGSPLHF; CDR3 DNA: TGTGCCAGCACCGACTCCCCGAGGGGCTCACCCCTCCACTTT
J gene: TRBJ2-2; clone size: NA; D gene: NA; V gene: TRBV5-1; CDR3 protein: CASSLGQRNTGELFF; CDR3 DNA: TGCGCCAGCAGCTTGGGACAGCGGAACACCGGGGAGCTGTTTTTT
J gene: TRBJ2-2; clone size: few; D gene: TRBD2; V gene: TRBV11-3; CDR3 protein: CASRGTTSTGELFF; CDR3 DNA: TGTGCCAGCAGGGGGACTACATCCACCGGGGAGCTGTTTTTT
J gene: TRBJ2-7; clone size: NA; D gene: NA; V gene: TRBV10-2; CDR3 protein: CASSEPGALYEQYF; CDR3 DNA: TGCGCCAGCAGTGAGCCGGGGGCGTTATACGAGCAGTACTTC
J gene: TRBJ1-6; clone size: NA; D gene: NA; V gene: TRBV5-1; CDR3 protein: CASSLEGDLDSPLHF; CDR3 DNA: TGCGCCAGCAGCTTGGAAGGGGATCTCGATTCACCCCTCCACTTT
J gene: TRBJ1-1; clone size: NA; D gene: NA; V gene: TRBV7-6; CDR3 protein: CASSLWGTPNSEAFF; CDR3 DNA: TGTGCCAGCAGCTTGTGGGGGACACCTAACTCTGAAGCTTTCTTT
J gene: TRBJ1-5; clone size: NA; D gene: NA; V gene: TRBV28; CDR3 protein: CASSPDLNQPQHF; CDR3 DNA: TGTGCCAGCAGTCCGGACCTTAATCAGCCCCAGCATTTT
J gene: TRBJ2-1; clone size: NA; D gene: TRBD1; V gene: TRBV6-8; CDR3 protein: CASRGTETYNEQFF; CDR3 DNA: TGTGCCAGCAGGGGGACAGAGACCTACAATGAGCAGTTCTTC
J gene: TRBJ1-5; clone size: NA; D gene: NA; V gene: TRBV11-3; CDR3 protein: CASSQGSLGQPQHF; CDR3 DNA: TGTGCCAGCAGCCAGGGCAGCTTAGGCCAGCCCCAGCATTTT
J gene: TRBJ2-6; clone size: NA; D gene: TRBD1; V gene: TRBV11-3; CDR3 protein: CASSPGTGSSGANVLTF; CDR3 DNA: TGTGCCAGCAGCCCGGGGACAGGGTCCTCTGGGGCCAACGTCCTGACTTTC
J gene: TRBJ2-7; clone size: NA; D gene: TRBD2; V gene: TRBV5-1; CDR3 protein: CASSSRTSGSQTYEQYF; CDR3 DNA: TGCGCCAGCAGCTCACGGACTAGCGGGAGCCAAACCTACGAGCAGTACTTC
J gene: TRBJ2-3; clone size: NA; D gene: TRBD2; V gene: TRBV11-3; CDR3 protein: CASSTLAGRSTDTQYF; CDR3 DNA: TGTGCCAGCAGCACCCTAGCGGGAAGGAGCACAGATACGCAGTATTTT
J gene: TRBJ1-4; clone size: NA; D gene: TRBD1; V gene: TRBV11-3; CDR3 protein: CASSRTGTDEKLFF; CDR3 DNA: TGTGCCAGCAGCCGGACCGGGACAGATGAAAAACTGTTTTTT
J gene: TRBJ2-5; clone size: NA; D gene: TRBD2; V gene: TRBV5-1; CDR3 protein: CASSGSGRAAETQYF; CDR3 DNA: TGCGCCAGCAGCGGAAGCGGGAGGGCCGCAGAGACCCAGTACTTC
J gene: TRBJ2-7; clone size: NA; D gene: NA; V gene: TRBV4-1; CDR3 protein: CASSQDGVYEQYF; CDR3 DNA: TGCGCCAGCAGCCAAGACGGAGTCTACGAGCAGTACTTC
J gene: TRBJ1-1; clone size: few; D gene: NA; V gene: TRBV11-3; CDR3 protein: CASSLVFDRNTEAFF; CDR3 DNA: TGTGCCAGCAGCTTAGTGTTTGATCGGAACACTGAAGCTTTCTTT
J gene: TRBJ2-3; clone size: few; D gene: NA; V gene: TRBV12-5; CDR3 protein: CASAGGTDTQYF; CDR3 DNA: TGTGCTAGTGCCGGAGGCACAGATACGCAGTATTTT
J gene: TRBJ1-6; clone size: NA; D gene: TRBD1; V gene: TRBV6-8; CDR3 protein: CASIQGNNSPLHF; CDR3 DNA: TGTGCCAGCATACAGGGGAACAATTCACCCCTCCACTTT
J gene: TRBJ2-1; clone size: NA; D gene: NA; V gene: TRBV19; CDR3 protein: CASSTTPGAYNEQFF; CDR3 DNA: TGTGCCAGTAGTACGACCCCCGGGGCCTACAATGAGCAGTTCTTC
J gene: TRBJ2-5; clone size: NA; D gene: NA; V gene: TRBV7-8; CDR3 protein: CASSFGAQETQYF; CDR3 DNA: TGTGCCAGCAGCTTCGGAGCCCAAGAGACCCAGTACTTC
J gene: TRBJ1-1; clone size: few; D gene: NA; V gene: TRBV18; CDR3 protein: CASSPRSGTDIRLEAFF; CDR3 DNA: TGTGCCAGCTCACCACGTTCCGGGACCGACATCCGCCTTGAAGCTTTCTTT
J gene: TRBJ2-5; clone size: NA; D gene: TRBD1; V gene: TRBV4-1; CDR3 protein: CASSGQGEETQYF; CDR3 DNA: TGCGCCAGCAGCGGACAGGGTGAGGAGACCCAGTACTTC
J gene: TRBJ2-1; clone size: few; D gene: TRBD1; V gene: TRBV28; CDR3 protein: CASSPGTGVLNEQFF; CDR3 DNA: TGTGCCAGCAGTCCCGGGACAGGGGTGCTAAATGAGCAGTTCTTC
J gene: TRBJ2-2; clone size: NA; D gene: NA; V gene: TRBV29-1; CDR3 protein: CSVEEADSNTGELFF; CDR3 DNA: TGCAGCGTTGAAGAGGCGGACTCGAACACCGGGGAGCTGTTTTTT
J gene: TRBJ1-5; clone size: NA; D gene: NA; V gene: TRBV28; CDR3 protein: CASAPTSYSNQPQHF; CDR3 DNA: TGTGCCAGTGCCCCCACAAGTTATAGCAATCAGCCCCAGCATTTT
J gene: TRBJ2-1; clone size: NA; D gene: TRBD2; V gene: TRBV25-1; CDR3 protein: CASSESGTSGGEQFF; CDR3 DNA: TGTGCCAGCAGTGAATCCGGGACTAGCGGCGGTGAGCAGTTCTTC
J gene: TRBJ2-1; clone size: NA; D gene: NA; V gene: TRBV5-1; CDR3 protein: CASSLVQNYNEQFF; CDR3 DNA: TGCGCCAGCAGCTTGGTTCAGAACTACAATGAGCAGTTCTTC
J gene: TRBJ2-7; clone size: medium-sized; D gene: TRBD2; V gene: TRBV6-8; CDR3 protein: CASSRSNRLAGSYEQYF; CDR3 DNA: TGTGCCAGCAGCCGCAGTAACAGGTTAGCGGGTTCCTACGAGCAGTACTTC
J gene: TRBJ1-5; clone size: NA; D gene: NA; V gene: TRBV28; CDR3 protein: CASSVIRGGGGNQPQHF; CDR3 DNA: TGTGCCAGCAGCGTCATAAGGGGAGGGGGGGGCAATCAGCCCCAGCATTTT